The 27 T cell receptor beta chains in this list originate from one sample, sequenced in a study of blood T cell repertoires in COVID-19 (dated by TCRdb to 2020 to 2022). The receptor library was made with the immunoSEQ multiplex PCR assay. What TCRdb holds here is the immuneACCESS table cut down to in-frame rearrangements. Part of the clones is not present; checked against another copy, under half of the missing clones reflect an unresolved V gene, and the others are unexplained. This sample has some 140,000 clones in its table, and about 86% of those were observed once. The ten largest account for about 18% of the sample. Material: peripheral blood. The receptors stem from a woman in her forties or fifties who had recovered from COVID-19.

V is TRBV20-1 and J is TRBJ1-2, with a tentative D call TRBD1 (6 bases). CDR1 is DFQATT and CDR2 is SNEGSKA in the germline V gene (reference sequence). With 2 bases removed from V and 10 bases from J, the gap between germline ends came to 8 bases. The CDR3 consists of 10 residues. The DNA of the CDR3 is TGCAGTGCTAGACAGGGGATCTACACCTTC. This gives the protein CSARQGIYTF.

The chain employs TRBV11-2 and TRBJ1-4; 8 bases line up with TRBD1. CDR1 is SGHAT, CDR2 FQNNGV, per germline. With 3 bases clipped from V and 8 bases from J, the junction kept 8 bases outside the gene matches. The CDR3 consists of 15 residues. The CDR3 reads CASSLNQGAAEKLFF. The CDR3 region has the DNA TGTGCCAGCAGCTTGAACCAGGGGGCGGCGGAAAAACTGTTTTTT. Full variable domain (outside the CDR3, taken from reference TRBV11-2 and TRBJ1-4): EAGVAQSPRYKIIEKRQSVAFWCNPISGHATLYWYQQILGQGPKLLIQFQNNGVVDDSQLPKDRFSAERLKGVDSTLKIQPAKLEDSAVYLCASSLNQGAAEKLFFGSGTQLSVL.

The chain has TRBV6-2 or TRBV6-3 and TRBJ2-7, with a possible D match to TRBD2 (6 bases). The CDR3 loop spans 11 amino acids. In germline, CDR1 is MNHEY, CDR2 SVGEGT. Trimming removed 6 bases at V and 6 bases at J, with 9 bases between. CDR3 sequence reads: CASSHGGEQYF. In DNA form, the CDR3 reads TGTGCCAGCAGCCACGGGGGCGAGCAGTACTTC.

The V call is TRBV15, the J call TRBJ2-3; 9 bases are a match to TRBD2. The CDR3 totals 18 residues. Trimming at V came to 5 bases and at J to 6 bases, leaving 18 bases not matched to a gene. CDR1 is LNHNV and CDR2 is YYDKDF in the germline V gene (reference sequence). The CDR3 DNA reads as TGTGCCACCAGCCCCACAAGGGGGACTAGCTCTTCTCTGGATACGCAGTATTTT. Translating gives CATSPTRGTSSSLDTQYF.

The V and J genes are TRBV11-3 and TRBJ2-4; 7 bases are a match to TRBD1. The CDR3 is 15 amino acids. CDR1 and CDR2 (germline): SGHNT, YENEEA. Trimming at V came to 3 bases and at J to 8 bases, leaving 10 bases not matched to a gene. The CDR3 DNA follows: TGTGCCAGCAGCTTCCACAGGGGCTCGGTGGACATTCAGTACTTC. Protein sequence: CASSFHRGSVDIQYF.

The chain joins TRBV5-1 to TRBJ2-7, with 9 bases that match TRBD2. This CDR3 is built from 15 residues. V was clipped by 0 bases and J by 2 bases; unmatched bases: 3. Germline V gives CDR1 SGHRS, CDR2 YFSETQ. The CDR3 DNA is TGCGCCAGCAGCTTGGCCCTAGCGGGGACCTACGAGCAGTACTTC. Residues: CASSLALAGTYEQYF.

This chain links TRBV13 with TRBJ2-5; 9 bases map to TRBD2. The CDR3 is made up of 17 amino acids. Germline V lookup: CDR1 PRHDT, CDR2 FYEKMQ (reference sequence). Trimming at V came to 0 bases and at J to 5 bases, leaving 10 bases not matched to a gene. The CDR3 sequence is CASSLGRIAGVWETQYF. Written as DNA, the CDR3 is TGTGCCAGCAGCTTAGGCCGGATAGCGGGGGTTTGGGAGACCCAGTACTTC.

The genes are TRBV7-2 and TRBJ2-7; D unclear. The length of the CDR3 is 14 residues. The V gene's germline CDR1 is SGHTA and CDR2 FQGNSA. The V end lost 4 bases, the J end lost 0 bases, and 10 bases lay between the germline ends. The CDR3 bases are TGTGCCAGCAGCTCCACCTACAGCTCCTACGAGCAGTACTTC. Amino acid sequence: CASSSTYSSYEQYF.

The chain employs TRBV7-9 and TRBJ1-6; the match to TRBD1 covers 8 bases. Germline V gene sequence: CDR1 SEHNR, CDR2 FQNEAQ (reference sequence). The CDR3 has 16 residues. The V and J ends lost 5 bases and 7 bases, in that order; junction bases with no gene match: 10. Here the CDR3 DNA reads TGTGCCAGCAGCCTCGACAGGGGAGGGAAAAATTCACCCCTCCACTTT. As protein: CASSLDRGGKNSPLHF.

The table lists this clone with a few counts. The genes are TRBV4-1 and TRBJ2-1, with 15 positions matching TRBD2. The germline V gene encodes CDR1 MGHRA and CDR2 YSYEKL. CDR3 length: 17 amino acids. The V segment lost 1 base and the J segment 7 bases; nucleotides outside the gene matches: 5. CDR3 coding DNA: TGCGCCAGCAGCCAAGTTGCCGGGACTAGCGGGAGGAATGAGCAGTTCTTC. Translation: CASSQVAGTSGRNEQFF.

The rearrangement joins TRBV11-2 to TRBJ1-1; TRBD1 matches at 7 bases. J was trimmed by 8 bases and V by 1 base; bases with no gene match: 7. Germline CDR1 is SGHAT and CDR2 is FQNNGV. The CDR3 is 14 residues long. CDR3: CASSLAKQGPEAFF. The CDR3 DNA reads TGTGCCAGCAGCTTAGCCAAACAGGGGCCCGAAGCTTTCTTT.

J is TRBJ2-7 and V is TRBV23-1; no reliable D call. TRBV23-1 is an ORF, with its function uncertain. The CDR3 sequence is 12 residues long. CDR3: CPGSKLPYEQYF. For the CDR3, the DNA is TGCCCCGGCAGCAAACTCCCTTACGAGCAGTACTTC.

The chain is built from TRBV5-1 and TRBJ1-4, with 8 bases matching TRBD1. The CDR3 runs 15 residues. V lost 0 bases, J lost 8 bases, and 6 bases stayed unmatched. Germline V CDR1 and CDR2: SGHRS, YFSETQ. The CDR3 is CASSLGDRGVEKLFF. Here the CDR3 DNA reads TGCGCCAGCAGCTTGGGCGACAGGGGAGTCGAAAAACTGTTTTTT.

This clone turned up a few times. The CDR3 loop is CASGLVFDGTVGNQPQHF. The CDR3 coding sequence is TGTGCTAGTGGTTTGGTATTTGATGGGACAGTAGGCAATCAGCCCCAGCATTTT. The gene calls are TRBV12-5 and TRBJ1-5, with TRBD1 matching 7 bases. Trimming cost V 0 bases and J 2 bases; bases outside gene matches: 10. This CDR3 region has 18 residues. Germline assignment: CDR1 LGHNT and CDR2 FRNRAP. Full variable domain (rest looked up from reference TRBV12-5 and TRBJ1-5): DARVTQTPRHKVTEMGQEVTMRCQPILGHNTVFWYRQTMMQGLELLAYFRNRAPLDDSGMPKDRFSAEMPDATLATLKIQPSEPRDSAVYFCASGLVFDGTVGNQPQHFGDGTRLSIL.

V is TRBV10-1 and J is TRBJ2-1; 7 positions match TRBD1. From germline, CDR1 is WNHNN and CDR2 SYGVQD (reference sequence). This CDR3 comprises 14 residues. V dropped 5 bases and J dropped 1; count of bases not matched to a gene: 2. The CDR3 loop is CASSLRGSYNEQFF. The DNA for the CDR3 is TGCGCCAGCAGTCTCAGGGGGTCCTACAATGAGCAGTTCTTC.

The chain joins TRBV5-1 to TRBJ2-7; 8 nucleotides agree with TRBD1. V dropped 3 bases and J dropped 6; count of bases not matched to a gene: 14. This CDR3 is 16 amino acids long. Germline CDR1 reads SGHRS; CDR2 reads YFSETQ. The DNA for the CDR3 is TGCGCCAGCAGCTCCCTCCTGGGACAGGCCTCCCGCGAGCAGTACTTC. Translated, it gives CASSSLLGQASREQYF.

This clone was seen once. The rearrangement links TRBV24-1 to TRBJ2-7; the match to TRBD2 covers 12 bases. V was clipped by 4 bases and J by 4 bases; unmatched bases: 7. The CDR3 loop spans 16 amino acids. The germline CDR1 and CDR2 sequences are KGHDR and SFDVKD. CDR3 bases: TGTGCCACCAGTGACCCATCACTAGCGGGAGGATACGAGCAGTACTTC. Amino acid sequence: CATSDPSLAGGYEQYF.

The CDR3 sequence: CAFGGDGGHSPLHF. The DNA of the CDR3 is TGTGCCTTTGGGGGGGACGGAGGCCATTCACCCCTCCACTTT. The gene calls are TRBV30 and TRBJ1-6; D is possibly TRBD1 (5 bases). The CDR3 runs to 14 residues. Trimming shortened V by 7 bases and J by 8 bases, and 18 bases separated the two germline ends. CDR1 and CDR2 from the germline V gene are GTSNPN and SVGIG (reference sequence).

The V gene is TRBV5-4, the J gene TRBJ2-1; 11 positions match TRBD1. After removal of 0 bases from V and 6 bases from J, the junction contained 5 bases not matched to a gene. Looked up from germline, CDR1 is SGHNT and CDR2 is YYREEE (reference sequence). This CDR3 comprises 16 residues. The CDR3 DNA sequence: TGTGCCAGCAGCTTGGCCGGGACAGGGGGGTCCAATGAGCAGTTCTTC. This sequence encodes CASSLAGTGGSNEQFF.

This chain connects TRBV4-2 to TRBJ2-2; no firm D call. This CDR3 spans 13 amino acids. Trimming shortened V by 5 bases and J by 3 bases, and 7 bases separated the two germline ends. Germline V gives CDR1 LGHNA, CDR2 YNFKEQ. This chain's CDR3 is CASSVAYTGELFF. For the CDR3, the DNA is TGTGCCAGCAGCGTCGCGTACACCGGGGAGCTGTTTTTT.

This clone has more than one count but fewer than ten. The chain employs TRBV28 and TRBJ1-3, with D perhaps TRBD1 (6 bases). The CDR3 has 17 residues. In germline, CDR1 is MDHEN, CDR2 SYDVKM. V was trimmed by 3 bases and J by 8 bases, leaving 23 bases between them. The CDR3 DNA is TGTGCCAGCAGTTTCGGTATTTACAGGGAATCCCCTGACACCATATATTTT. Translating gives CASSFGIYRESPDTIYF.

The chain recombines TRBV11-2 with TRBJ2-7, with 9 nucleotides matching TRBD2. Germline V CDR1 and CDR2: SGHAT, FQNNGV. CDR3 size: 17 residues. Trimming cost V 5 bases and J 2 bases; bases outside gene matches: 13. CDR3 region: CASSILARAGGTYEQYF. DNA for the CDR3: TGTGCCAGCAGCATCCTAGCGAGAGCGGGAGGTACCTACGAGCAGTACTTC.

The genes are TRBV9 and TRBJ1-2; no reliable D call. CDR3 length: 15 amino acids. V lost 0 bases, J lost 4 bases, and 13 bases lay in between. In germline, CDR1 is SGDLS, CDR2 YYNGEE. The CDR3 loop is CASSVAGHSTYGYTF. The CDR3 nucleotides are TGTGCCAGCAGCGTAGCAGGCCACAGTACCTATGGCTACACCTTC.

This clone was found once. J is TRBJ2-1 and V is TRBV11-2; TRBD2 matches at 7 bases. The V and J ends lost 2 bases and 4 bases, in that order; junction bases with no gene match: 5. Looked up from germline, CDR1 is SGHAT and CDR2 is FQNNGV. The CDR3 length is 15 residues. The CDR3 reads CASSLRLAVYNEQFF. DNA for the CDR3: TGTGCCAGCAGCTTACGGCTAGCGGTGTACAATGAGCAGTTCTTC. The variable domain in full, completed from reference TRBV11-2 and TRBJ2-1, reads EAGVAQSPRYKIIEKRQSVAFWCNPISGHATLYWYQQILGQGPKLLIQFQNNGVVDDSQLPKDRFSAERLKGVDSTLKIQPAKLEDSAVYLCASSLRLAVYNEQFFGPGTRLTVL.

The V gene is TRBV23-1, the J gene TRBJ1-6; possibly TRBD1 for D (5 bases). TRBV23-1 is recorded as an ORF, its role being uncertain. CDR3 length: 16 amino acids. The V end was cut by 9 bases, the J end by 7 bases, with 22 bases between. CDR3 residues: CASNTGDGPLNSPLHF. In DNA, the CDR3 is TGCGCCAGTAATACGGGGGACGGGCCGTTGAATTCACCCCTCCACTTT.

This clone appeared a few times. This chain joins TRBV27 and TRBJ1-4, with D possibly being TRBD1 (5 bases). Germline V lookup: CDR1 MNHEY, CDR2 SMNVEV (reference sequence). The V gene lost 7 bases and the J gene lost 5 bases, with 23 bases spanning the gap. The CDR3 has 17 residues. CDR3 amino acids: CASTPSGGRGRNEKLFF. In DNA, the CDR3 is TGTGCCAGCACCCCATCCGGGGGAAGGGGAAGGAATGAAAAACTGTTTTTT.

CDR3 in amino acids: CASSFTPQETQYF. CDR3 in DNA: TGCGCCAGCAGCTTTACACCACAAGAGACCCAGTACTTC. The genes are TRBV5-1 and TRBJ2-5; D unclear. Trimming took 2 bases from V and 2 from J, leaving 7 bases between them. CDR3 length: 13 amino acids. Germline V gives CDR1 SGHRS, CDR2 YFSETQ.